This TCR beta chain was identified in a study of blood T cells in healthy people across ages. With a J-beta primer mix and a sample-barcoded 5' primer, a second PCR ran about 6 to 11 cycles. Every individual sample yielded 2.5 million or more paired-end reads (each containing CDR3). Each CDR3 protein gets one entry after TCRdb re-called the 5' RACE reads with MiXCR. This sample has approximately 730,000 distinct CDR3 sequences, with around half found just once. J was trimmed by 5 bases and V by 5 bases; bases with no gene match: 17. Germline CDR1 is LNHDA and CDR2 is SQIVND (reference sequence). CDR3 size: 18 residues. The people who gave samples were healthy Caucasians from Russia, aged roughly 6 to 100. Isolation yielded PBMCs, at least 7 million per sample, in every case.

This clonotype was sampled from a man older than 75 in good health. The chain couples TRBV19 to TRBJ2-5; 10 positions agree with TRBD2. Sequencing was done on a sample of blood. Here the CDR3 DNA reads TGTGCCAGTAGTCCCGGAGTTGGGACTAGCGCTTACGGGGAGACCCAGTACTTC. Its protein is CASSPGVGTSAYGETQYF.